This T cell receptor beta chain was recorded in a study of beta chain features in type 1 diabetes. Across the whole study: Age, gender, cell numbers and subset yield matched between patients and controls.

Since all of the isolated RNA was reverse transcribed, expressed TCRB transcripts were what got sequenced. TCRdb's copy holds only in-frame clones and misses some; the assay was immunoSEQ multiplex PCR. The table has roughly 230,000 clones, 9.6% seen once. Trimming took 5 bases from V and 7 from J; bases not matched to a gene: 10. Looked up from germline, CDR1 is MNHEY and CDR2 is SVGAGI. The CDR3 is made up of 15 amino acids. Study findings and constraints: Fewer insertions but more deletions were seen at VDJ junctions in type 1 diabetes patients. In comparison with healthy donors, patients had naive, central memory and Treg TCRB repertoires that appeared more similar. cDNA-based reads could over-represent cells with high TCR expression.

A note on this clone: Its antigen is unknown.

The sequencing input was naive CD4+ T cells from blood. V and J are TRBV6-5 and TRBJ2-7, with 11 bases fitting TRBD1. The clonotype comes from a woman aged 18-35 years in good health. The CDR3 nucleotides are TGTGCCAGCAGTCCGGGACAGGGGGTGAGCAGGGAGCAGTACTTC. Amino acids: CASSPGQGVSREQYF.